Following are 32 T cell receptor beta chains from one sample sequenced in a study of patients and donors after allogeneic stem cell transplantation. TCRdb re-analysed the RT-PCR reads in MiXCR, keeping a single row per CDR3 protein. Of hundreds of thousands of distinct CDR3 sequences detected, 16% appear once; the ten largest clones hold 6.5% to 7.5%. Sequencing was performed on blood, either unsorted or a sorted T cell fraction (not recorded which). The receptors here all came from a human donor who was either an allogeneic HSCT recipient or a stem cell or donor lymphocyte infusion donor (not recorded which). It is not recorded whose cells these are; they may come from a transplant donor.

This clonotype was counted between two and nine times. The gene calls are TRBV5-4 and TRBJ1-2; D gene unclear. This CDR3 is built from 15 residues. V gave up 3 bases and J gave up 1 base, with 13 bases separating them. Looked up from germline, CDR1 is SGHNT and CDR2 is YYREEE (reference sequence). The CDR3 region is CASSSYRSYNYGYTF. CDR3 nucleotides: TGTGCCAGCAGCTCCTACAGATCTTATAACTATGGCTACACCTTC.

This clonotype was observed a handful of times. This sequence joins TRBV6-1 and TRBJ1-3; TRBD1 agrees at 8 bases. Germline V gene lookup returns CDR1 MNHNS and CDR2 SASEGT. The CDR3 runs 18 residues. J lost 0 bases, V lost 6 bases, and 13 bases had no gene match. CDR3 DNA sequence: TGTGCCAGCAGCGCTCGCCGGGACAGGTTTTACTCTGGAAACACCATATATTTT. This codes for CASSARRDRFYSGNTIYF.

J is TRBJ2-1 and V is TRBV7-9; D not certain. The CDR3 consists of 12 residues. Between the trimmed V and J ends, which lost 3 bases and 9 bases, there was a span of 9 bases. Germline CDR1 and CDR2: SEHNR and FQNEAQ (reference sequence). The CDR3 bases are TGTGCCAGCAGCTTCCTGGAAGGTGAGCAGTTCTTC. Amino acids: CASSFLEGEQFF.

This clonotype came up a few times. The chain links TRBV12-3 or TRBV12-4 to TRBJ1-5; 7 nucleotides match TRBD1. V was pared by 5 bases and J by 2 bases, with 27 bases of the junction left unmatched. The CDR3 contains 22 residues. CDR3 amino acids: CASSPLPDILQGIKGGNQPQHF. CDR3 coding DNA: TGTGCCAGCAGTCCATTGCCCGACATCCTACAGGGGATTAAGGGAGGCAATCAGCCCCAGCATTTT.

DNA for the CDR3: TGTGCCAGCAGTTTCACAGGGGAGCGGATCGGGGAGCTGTTTTTT. Translated, it gives CASSFTGERIGELFF. The gene calls are TRBV27 and TRBJ2-2; 7 bases fit TRBD1. Germline assignment: CDR1 MNHEY and CDR2 SMNVEV (reference sequence). The CDR3 extends over 15 amino acids. The J segment lost 7 bases and the V segment lost 3 bases, leaving 8 bases of the junction unmatched.

There are a few counts of this clonotype. This chain joins TRBV3-1 and TRBJ2-5; D remains ambiguous. The CDR3 sequence is 17 residues long. Looked up from germline, CDR1 is LGHDT and CDR2 is YNNKEL (reference sequence). The V and J ends lost 2 bases and 2 bases respectively, with 18 bases between them. The CDR3 protein is CASSQSRRWRLQETQYF. As DNA, the CDR3 is TGTGCCAGCAGCCAAAGTCGACGATGGCGGCTTCAAGAGACCCAGTACTTC.

CDR3 amino acids: CASSQTGQGGNEQFF. DNA of the CDR3: TGTGCCAGCTCACAAACGGGACAGGGGGGCAATGAGCAGTTCTTC. The V gene is TRBV18, the J gene TRBJ2-1, with TRBD1 identical over 11 bases. V gave up 4 bases and J gave up 6 bases; unmatched junction bases: 5. Germline loops: CDR1 KGHSH, CDR2 LQKENI. CDR3 length equals 15 residues.

The chain joins TRBV5-1 to TRBJ2-7; 7 nucleotides line up with TRBD2. Germline V gene data show CDR1 as SGHRS and CDR2 as YFSETQ. CDR3 length equals 14 residues. The trim removed 2 bases at V and 6 bases at J, leaving 8 bases unmatched. The CDR3, as DNA: TGCGCCAGCAGCTTCGGGGGGAATGCTCTCGAGCAGTACTTC. Protein: CASSFGGNALEQYF. Full variable domain (remainder filled in from reference TRBV5-1 and TRBJ2-7): KAGVTQTPRYLIKTRGQQVTLSCSPISGHRSVSWYQQTPGQGLQFLFEYFSETQRNKGNFPGRFSGRQFSNSRSEMNVSTLELGDSALYLCASSFGGNALEQYFGPGTRLTVT.

This clonotype was detected many times. This rearrangement joins TRBV5-1 to TRBJ2-1; 8 bases are a match to TRBD2. Germline CDR1 reads SGHRS; CDR2 reads YFSETQ. Losses at the gene ends were 2 bases for V and 6 bases for J; bases not matched to a gene: 4. This CDR3 is built from 14 residues. This CDR3 reads CASSLREGLNEQFF. CDR3 in DNA: TGCGCCAGCAGCTTACGGGAGGGCCTCAATGAGCAGTTCTTC.

This chain joins TRBV5-1 and TRBJ2-5, with D maybe TRBD1 (6 bases). Trimming shortened V by 7 bases and J by 1 base, and 17 bases separated the two germline ends. Germline values: CDR1 SGHRS, CDR2 YFSETQ. The CDR3 extends over 15 amino acids. As DNA, the CDR3 is TGCGCCAGCTCACCGCCGGACAGCCCCCAAGAGACCCAGTACTTC. Its translation is CASSPPDSPQETQYF.

This clonotype was counted a few times. The chain combines TRBV12-3 or TRBV12-4 with TRBJ1-1; D not certain. Trimming removed 2 bases at V and 5 bases at J, with 9 bases between. This CDR3 region has 13 residues. The CDR3 DNA follows: TGTGCCAGCAGTTTAAAAAAGGTAACTGAAGCTTTCTTT. It translates to CASSLKKVTEAFF.

The J gene is TRBJ1-5, the V gene TRBV5-6; D gene unclear. The V gene lost 1 base and the J gene lost 2 bases, with 4 bases spanning the gap. This CDR3 contains 13 residues. CDR1 is SGHDT and CDR2 is YYEEEE in the germline V gene. In DNA form, the CDR3 reads TGTGCCAGCAGCTTGTTCCGCAATCAGCCCCAGCATTTT. This translates into CASSLFRNQPQHF.

This clonotype was observed a few times. The rearrangement links TRBV9 to TRBJ2-1; possibly TRBD2 for D (6 bases). The CDR3 consists of 12 residues. Trimming cost V 0 bases and J 8 bases, with 6 bases left between them. Germline V gives CDR1 SGDLS, CDR2 YYNGEE. This CDR3 reads CASSVGEDEQFF. CDR3 nucleotide sequence: TGTGCCAGCAGCGTAGGGGAGGATGAGCAGTTCTTC.

The V and J genes are TRBV7-6 and TRBJ2-5; a weak D match, TRBD2 (5 bases). The CDR3 extends over 15 amino acids. CDR1 is SGHVS, CDR2 FNYEAQ, per germline. V was shortened by 0 bases and J by 6 bases, with 14 bases between the two germline ends. CDR3 amino acids: CASSLAALALKTQYF. Here the CDR3 DNA reads TGTGCCAGCAGCTTAGCGGCCCTAGCTTTGAAGACCCAGTACTTC.

This clonotype was counted ten times or more. The chain employs TRBV6-2 or TRBV6-3 and TRBJ2-7, with D uncertain. Trimming shortened V by 7 bases and J by 0 bases, and 16 bases separated the two germline ends. Per the germline V gene, CDR1 is MNHEY and CDR2 is SVGEGT. The CDR3 length is 15 residues. CDR3 amino acids: CASTSPRWDSYEQYF. CDR3 sequence (DNA): TGTGCCAGCACTTCCCCCCGTTGGGACTCCTACGAGCAGTACTTC.

The chain combines TRBV15 with TRBJ2-1, with no clear D. CDR1 LNHNV and CDR2 YYDKDF come from the germline V gene (reference sequence). V was trimmed by 4 bases and J by 9 bases, leaving 10 bases between them. This CDR3 is built from 12 residues. As DNA, the CDR3 is TGTGCCACCAGCATGCAAGGCGCTGAGCAGTTCTTC. It codes for CATSMQGAEQFF.

This clonotype was detected a few times. The gene calls are TRBV29-1 and TRBJ2-7; TRBD2 aligns across 12 bases. The germline V gene has CDR1 SQVTM and CDR2 ANQGSEA. This CDR3 contains 12 residues. V shed 6 bases and J 7 bases; nucleotides not matched to a gene: 4. The chain's CDR3 is CSVRTSGIEQYF. The CDR3 nucleotides read TGCAGCGTGAGGACTAGCGGGATTGAGCAGTACTTC.

This clonotype was detected only a few times. The J gene is TRBJ2-2, the V gene TRBV11-1; 11 bases are shared with TRBD2. Germline trimming cut 5 bases from V and 1 base from J; bases unmatched to any gene: 12. The CDR3 consists of 19 residues. The V gene's germline CDR1 is SGHAT and CDR2 FQDESV (reference sequence). CDR3 nucleotide sequence: TGTGCCAGCAGCCCTAGAGGTCTAGCGGGAGGCCTGAACACCGGGGAGCTGTTTTTT. The encoded protein is CASSPRGLAGGLNTGELFF.

In its sample, this clonotype was seen a few times. This chain uses TRBV5-1 with TRBJ1-4, with D maybe TRBD1 (5 bases). V was cut by 4 bases and J by 3 bases, with 16 bases left in between. The CDR3 is 16 residues long. Germline values: CDR1 SGHRS, CDR2 YFSETQ. The CDR3 is CASSAGKGRPNEKLFF. The CDR3 DNA is TGCGCCAGCAGCGCGGGGAAGGGGAGGCCTAATGAAAAACTGTTTTTT.

This clonotype was found a few times. The chain joins TRBV5-4 to TRBJ1-4; TRBD1 matches 8 bases. The length of the CDR3 is 15 residues. CDR1 is SGHNT and CDR2 is YYREEE in the germline V gene (reference sequence). V lost 4 bases, J lost 6 bases, and 8 bases stayed unmatched. The CDR3: CASSAAGTGYEKLFF. The CDR3 nucleotides read TGTGCCAGCAGCGCCGCCGGGACAGGATATGAAAAACTGTTTTTT. The variable domain in full, completed from reference TRBV5-4 and TRBJ1-4, reads ETGVTQSPTHLIKTRGQQVTLRCSSQSGHNTVSWYQQALGQGPQFIFQYYREEENGRGNFPPRFSGLQFPNYSSELNVNALELDDSALYLCASSAAGTGYEKLFFGSGTQLSVL.

A few counts support this clonotype. V and J are TRBV7-8 and TRBJ1-1; possibly TRBD1 for D (6 bases). The CDR3 loop spans 15 amino acids. Germline V gene sequence: CDR1 SGHVS, CDR2 FQNEAQ. Trimming took 7 bases from V and 7 from J, leaving 22 bases between them. Here the CDR3 DNA reads TGTGCCAGCACCAACAGTAGGAGGGGGAGGCTTGAAGCTTTCTTT. Encoded protein: CASTNSRRGRLEAFF.

This clonotype showed up just a few times. The rearrangement joins TRBV5-1 to TRBJ2-2; 11 bases line up with TRBD1. The CDR3 sequence is 16 residues long. Per germline, CDR1 SGHRS and CDR2 YFSETQ. V lost 0 bases to trimming and J lost 6 bases; unmatched junction nucleotides: 4. The CDR3 region is CASSLGPGQGAGELFF. CDR3 sequence (DNA): TGCGCCAGCAGCTTGGGTCCGGGACAGGGGGCCGGGGAGCTGTTTTTT.

The sample holds a few counts of this clonotype. The chain joins TRBV19 to TRBJ1-5; D remains unclear. Trimming took off 4 bases at V and 2 bases at J, with 6 bases between the two ends. Looked up from germline, CDR1 is LNHDA and CDR2 is SQIVND (reference sequence). This CDR3 region has 13 residues. CDR3 sequence: CASSTPGNQPQHF. CDR3 sequence (DNA): TGTGCCAGTAGTACCCCGGGCAATCAGCCCCAGCATTTT.

The genes are TRBV15 and TRBJ1-2, with D tentatively TRBD1 (5 bases). The germline V and J ends were trimmed by 3 bases and 5 bases, with 13 bases remaining between them. Germline V gene lookup returns CDR1 LNHNV and CDR2 YYDKDF (reference sequence). The length of the CDR3 is 14 residues. CDR3 nucleotide sequence: TGTGCCACCAGCAGTAACCCGGGGGAATATGGCTACACCTTC. This encodes CATSSNPGEYGYTF. Filled out from reference TRBV15 and TRBJ1-2, the complete variable domain reads DAMVIQNPRYQVTQFGKPVTLSCSQTLNHNVMYWYQQKSSQAPKLLFHYYDKDFNNEADTPDNFQSRRPNTSFCFLDIRSPGLGDTAMYLCATSSNPGEYGYTFGSGTRLTVV.

The chain couples TRBV3-1 to TRBJ2-1; D is perhaps TRBD1 (6 bases). This CDR3 region has 15 residues. The germline V and J ends were trimmed by 0 bases and 6 bases, with 12 bases remaining between them. Germline CDR1 reads LGHDT; CDR2 reads YNNKEL (reference sequence). In nucleotides, the CDR3 is TGTGCCAGCAGCCAAGATACTGTGGGGGCCAATGAGCAGTTCTTC. This codes for CASSQDTVGANEQFF.

This clonotype was detected a few times. The chain joins TRBV12-3 or TRBV12-4 to TRBJ2-7, with unresolved D. V lost 2 bases to trimming and J lost 1 base, with 12 bases between them. The CDR3 has 15 amino acids. As DNA, the CDR3 is TGTGCCAGCAGTTTAATGGGGATTGGGTCCTACGAGCAGTACTTC. Translation: CASSLMGIGSYEQYF.

The CDR3 reads CASSQGRGTDTQYF. The CDR3 DNA reads as TGCGCCAGCAGCCAAGGAAGGGGAACAGATACGCAGTATTTT. The chain combines TRBV4-1 with TRBJ2-3, with a possible D match to TRBD1 (5 bases). CDR3 length equals 14 residues. Trimming removed 1 base at V and 3 bases at J, with 8 bases between. CDR1 is MGHRA and CDR2 is YSYEKL in the germline V gene.

V gene TRBV6-1 combines with J gene TRBJ2-1, with D perhaps given as TRBD1 or TRBD2 (7 bases each). The V gene lost 6 bases and the J gene lost 1 base, with 13 bases spanning the gap. The CDR3 totals 15 residues. The germline V gene has CDR1 MNHNS and CDR2 SASEGT. Here the CDR3 DNA reads TGTGCCAGCAGGGGTCAGGGGGGGTCCTACAATGAGCAGTTCTTC. Its translation is CASRGQGGSYNEQFF.

The chain carries TRBV12-3 or TRBV12-4 and TRBJ1-6; no firm D call. V was pared by 6 bases and J by 6 bases, with 12 bases between. This CDR3 contains 14 residues. CDR3 in amino acids: CASSSVGINSPLHF. Here the CDR3 DNA reads TGTGCCAGCAGCTCAGTAGGGATTAATTCACCCCTCCACTTT.

This clonotype was detected a few times. The chain has TRBV20-1 and TRBJ2-1, with TRBD2 matching over 13 bases. Germline trimming cut 4 bases from V and 4 bases from J; bases unmatched to any gene: 1. Germline CDR1 and CDR2: DFQATT and SNEGSKA (reference sequence). This CDR3 is 14 amino acids long. The CDR3 bases are TGCAGTGCTACGGGACTAGCGGGGTACAATGAGCAGTTCTTC. This gives the protein CSATGLAGYNEQFF.

This clonotype was detected only a few times. The chain recombines TRBV7-2 with TRBJ2-3, with D maybe TRBD2 (6 bases). The V and J ends lost 4 bases and 12 bases respectively, with 14 bases between them. This CDR3 has 12 amino acids. The germline CDR1 and CDR2 sequences are SGHTA and FQGNSA. CDR3 coding DNA: TGTGCCAGCAGCTCCGGGACTCCCCAACAGTATTTT. Amino acids: CASSSGTPQQYF.

This clonotype was detected only a few times. The V call is TRBV4-1, the J call TRBJ2-7, with 7 positions matching TRBD1. The CDR3 sequence is 17 residues long. The J segment lost 3 bases and the V segment lost 4 bases, leaving 15 bases of the junction unmatched. CDR1 and CDR2 (germline): MGHRA, YSYEKL. As DNA, the CDR3 is TGCGCCAGCAGCCCGCGCGAGGGGGCGCCGGCCGACTACGAGCAGTACTTC. It specifies CASSPREGAPADYEQYF.